Shown below are 13 T cell receptor beta chains from a single sample sequenced in a study of shared clonotypes between healthy human individuals (dated by TCRdb to the early 2020s). The library was prepared using the immunoSEQ multiplex PCR assay. As stored in TCRdb, this immuneACCESS dataset retains in-frame rearrangements with V and J assigned. A fraction of the clones does not appear; measured against another copy, unresolved V genes explain less than half of the discrepancy, and the remainder lacks a known reason. Recorded for this sample are 2 million to 2.5 million clones; 93% of them occurred a single time. The top ten hold around 0.37% of the sample. Sequenced material: naive CD4+ T cells from PBMCs. The cell subset or site label of this sample denotes: CD45RA+ positively selected. The receptors originated from a man younger than 35 in good health. Some clones in this sample may be carry-over from other donors' samples.

This rearrangement joins TRBV5-1 to TRBJ2-5, with D uncertain. The CDR3 contains 17 residues. V dropped 0 bases and J dropped 4 bases, with 19 bases sitting between them. Per germline, CDR1 SGHRS and CDR2 YFSETQ. The CDR3 loop is CASSLDAHQASIETQYF. The CDR3 DNA reads TGCGCCAGCAGCTTGGACGCACATCAAGCCTCCATAGAGACCCAGTACTTC.

J is TRBJ1-4 and V is TRBV5-1, with D hard to call. The CDR3 spans 14 residues. Trimming cost V 4 bases and J 12 bases, with 19 bases left between them. Per germline, CDR1 SGHRS and CDR2 YFSETQ. The CDR3 region has the DNA TGCGCCAGCAGCCCGGGTACTGCCGAGAGTGAACTGTTTTTT. The encoded protein is CASSPGTAESELFF.

The CDR3 nucleotides read TGTGCCAGCAGCTCCCGGACGGGCCGGAACACTGAAGCTTTCTTT. Translation gives CASSSRTGRNTEAFF. The chain combines TRBV11-2 with TRBJ1-1; D call uncertain. The CDR3 runs to 15 residues. The V end was cut by 4 bases, the J end by 1 base, with 13 bases between. In germline, CDR1 is SGHAT, CDR2 FQNNGV.

The gene calls are TRBV15 and TRBJ1-5; D unclear. CDR1 LNHNV and CDR2 YYDKDF come from the germline V gene (reference sequence). Trimming removed 0 bases at V and 1 base at J, with 10 bases between. The CDR3 sequence is 16 residues long. As DNA, the CDR3 is TGTGCCACCAGCAGAGATCCCGTGGTGAGCAATCAGCCCCAGCATTTT. Residues: CATSRDPVVSNQPQHF.

Of note for this clone: This same CDR3 is encoded by further DNA sequences in the sample. This chain links TRBV5-1 with TRBJ2-5; D is perhaps TRBD1 (5 bases). There are 15 residues in the CDR3. Germline-derived CDR1 and CDR2 are SGHRS and YFSETQ. V lost 0 bases and J lost 5, with 14 bases in between. The CDR3 is CASSLEGRAGETQYF. CDR3 coding DNA: TGCGCCAGCAGCTTGGAGGGCAGGGCAGGGGAGACCCAGTACTTC.

The genes are TRBV29-1 and TRBJ2-1; 12 nucleotides match TRBD2. V gave up 6 bases and J gave up 5 bases; unmatched junction bases: 5. From germline, CDR1 is SQVTM and CDR2 ANQGSEA. The CDR3 length is 14 residues. For the CDR3, the DNA is TGCAGCGTCTCGACTAGCGGGAGTAACAATGAGCAGTTCTTC. Translated, it gives CSVSTSGSNNEQFF.

V is TRBV5-6 and J is TRBJ1-4, with TRBD1 matching over 8 bases. CDR3 length: 16 amino acids. Germline trimming cut 4 bases from V and 0 bases from J; bases unmatched to any gene: 5. CDR1 SGHDT and CDR2 YYEEEE come from the germline V gene. CDR3 residues: CASSTGQGATNEKLFF. The CDR3 DNA is TGTGCCAGCAGCACAGGACAGGGCGCAACTAATGAAAAACTGTTTTTT.

The chain employs TRBV7-9 and TRBJ1-1; 10 bases are shared with TRBD1. CDR3 size: 16 residues. Germline V gives CDR1 SEHNR, CDR2 FQNEAQ (reference sequence). Losses at the gene ends were 6 bases for V and 5 bases for J; bases not matched to a gene: 12. CDR3 sequence reads: CASRLGAGTGVTEAFF. The CDR3 region has the DNA TGTGCCAGCAGACTTGGGGCCGGGACAGGGGTAACTGAAGCTTTCTTT.

The chain recombines TRBV28 with TRBJ2-5; D remains unclear. The CDR3 is 20 residues long. Germline V gives CDR1 MDHEN, CDR2 SYDVKM. The V end lost 4 bases, the J end lost 1 base, and 28 bases lay between the germline ends. This CDR3 reads CASSYFPREFWTATQETQYF. The CDR3 nucleotides read TGTGCCAGCAGTTATTTCCCCAGAGAATTCTGGACCGCCACCCAAGAGACCCAGTACTTC.

The chain carries TRBV12-5 and TRBJ2-6, with TRBD1 matching over 9 bases. Germline V CDR1 and CDR2: LGHNT, FRNRAP. The V gene end was trimmed by 5 bases and the J gene end by 0 bases; junction bases not matched to a gene: 5. CDR3 length equals 17 residues. CDR3 bases: TGTGCTAGTGGTACGGGACAGGGACTCTCTGGGGCCAACGTCCTGACTTTC. Protein: CASGTGQGLSGANVLTF.

Written as DNA, the CDR3 is TGTGCCAGCAGTGGGACAGGCACTAACTATGGCTACACCTTC. The encoded protein is CASSGTGTNYGYTF. The chain links TRBV27 to TRBJ1-2, with TRBD1 matching 8 bases. V was pared by 5 bases and J by 0 bases, with 2 bases of the junction left unmatched. CDR1 is MNHEY, CDR2 SMNVEV, per germline (reference sequence). The CDR3 sequence is 14 residues long.

The chain carries TRBV27 and TRBJ1-6, with D perhaps matching TRBD1 (5 bases). V was cut by 10 bases and J by 6 bases, with 16 bases left in between. The CDR3 contains 14 residues. The germline CDR1 and CDR2 sequences are MNHEY and SMNVEV (reference sequence). CDR3 amino acids: CATRWGGPNSPLHF. The CDR3 DNA sequence: TGTGCCACCCGATGGGGCGGACCTAATTCACCCCTCCACTTT.

The J gene is TRBJ2-3, the V gene TRBV4-1; 8 bases line up with TRBD2. CDR1 and CDR2 from the germline V gene are MGHRA and YSYEKL. The CDR3 has 16 amino acids. The trim removed 2 bases at V and 7 bases at J, leaving 11 bases unmatched. Here the CDR3 DNA reads TGCGCCAGCAGCCAACCCGCGCGGGAGGCACCACATACGCAGTATTTT. This translates into CASSQPAREAPHTQYF.